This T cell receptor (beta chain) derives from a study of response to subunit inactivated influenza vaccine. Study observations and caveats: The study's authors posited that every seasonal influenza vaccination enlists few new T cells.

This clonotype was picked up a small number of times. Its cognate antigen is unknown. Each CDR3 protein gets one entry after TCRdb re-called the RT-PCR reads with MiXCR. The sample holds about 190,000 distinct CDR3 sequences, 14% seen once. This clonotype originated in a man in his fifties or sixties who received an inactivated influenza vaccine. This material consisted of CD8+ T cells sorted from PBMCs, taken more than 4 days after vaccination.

The CDR3 DNA follows: TGTGCCAGCAGCCGAGGGGCACATGGCTACACCTTC. Translated, it gives CASSRGAHGYTF. The chain employs TRBV14 and TRBJ1-2; D is perhaps TRBD1 (5 bases). V was shortened by 4 bases and J by 6 bases, with 9 bases between the two germline ends. CDR1 is SGHDN and CDR2 is FVKESK in the germline V gene. This CDR3 spans 12 amino acids. The full variable domain, with the rest looked up from reference TRBV14 and TRBJ1-2, is EAGVTQFPSHSVIEKGQTVTLRCDPISGHDNLYWYRRVMGKEIKFLLHFVKESKQDESGMPNNRFLAERTGGTYSTLKVQPAELEDSGVYFCASSRGAHGYTFGSGTRLTVV.